What follows describes a single T cell receptor beta chain. This CDR3 has 17 amino acids. Unmatched junction bases numbered 19, after V lost 4 bases and J lost 9 bases. Germline V gives CDR1 SGHRS, CDR2 YFSETQ. The record originates from a study of blood T cell repertoires in COVID-19. Study-level background: Specimens from acute and convalescent COVID-19 originated in the United States, Italy and Spain. Nucleic acid was either cDNA or gDNA, and it came from T cells, B-cell-depleted T cells, or PBMCs.

Original processing notes: Quantification of nucleated cells was approximated via reference gene primer amplification. Data came from immunoSEQ multiplex PCR; TCRdb stores just in-frame clones and leaves some out. That table is the source of V, J and clone size, and D and trimming were worked out from the DNA. The table has fewer than 300,000 clones, approximately 93% seen once. One Seattle source followed patients from active infection through their disease course. The sequenced sample consisted of peripheral blood. This rearrangement joins TRBV5-1 to TRBJ2-1, with 7 bases lining up with TRBD1. The clonotype comes from a woman in her twenties or thirties with COVID-19, enrolled during active disease. DNA for the CDR3: TGCGCCAGCAGCCCGATGGTAGGGGGTCGGGGACAGAGTGAGCAGTTCTTC. It is translated as CASSPMVGGRGQSEQFF.